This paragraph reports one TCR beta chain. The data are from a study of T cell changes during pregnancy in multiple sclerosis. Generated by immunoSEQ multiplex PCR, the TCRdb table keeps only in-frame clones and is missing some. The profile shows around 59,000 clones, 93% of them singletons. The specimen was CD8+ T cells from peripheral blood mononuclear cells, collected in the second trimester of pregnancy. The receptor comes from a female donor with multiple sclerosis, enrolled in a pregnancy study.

The CDR3 sequence: CASSGGTSGRGWADTQYF. CDR3 in DNA: TGTGCCAGCAGTGGGGGGACTAGCGGGAGGGGATGGGCAGATACGCAGTATTTT. The rearrangement uses TRBV2 and TRBJ2-3; TRBD2 matches at 16 bases. CDR3 length: 18 residues. V gave up 4 bases and J gave up 4 bases; unmatched junction bases: 8. The germline gives CDR1 SNHLY, CDR2 FYNNEI.